Sequencing of this T cell receptor (beta chain) was carried out in a study of blood T cell repertoires in COVID-19. Study-level background: Sources were T cells, B-cell-depleted T cells, or PBMCs; the material itself was cDNA or gDNA.

Libraries were prepared by immunoSEQ multiplex PCR; TCRdb keeps only in-frame clonotypes and omits some of them. In the table there are 140,000 to 150,000 clones, roughly 89% of which are singletons. In its sample, this clone was seen once. Trimming cost V 0 bases and J 7 bases, with 18 bases left between them. The CDR3 length is 17 residues. The germline V gene encodes CDR1 LNHNV and CDR2 YYDKDF (reference sequence). The age range of participants was about 18 to 95 years, with residence in about two dozen US areas. J is TRBJ1-4 and V is TRBV15; D uncertain. Sequenced material: PBMCs or T cells enriched from blood (not recorded which). The receptor's source is a man between 45 and 60 years old who had recovered from COVID-19. The CDR3 is CATSRDNSDPAGEKLFF. Written as DNA, the CDR3 is TGTGCCACCAGCAGAGATAATAGCGACCCGGCGGGTGAAAAACTGTTTTTT. Based on the CDR3 plus reference TRBV15 and TRBJ1-4, the full variable domain is DAMVIQNPRYQVTQFGKPVTLSCSQTLNHNVMYWYQQKSSQAPKLLFHYYDKDFNNEADTPDNFQSRRPNTSFCFLDIRSPGLGDTAMYLCATSRDNSDPAGEKLFFGSGTQLSVL.